These 30 T cell receptor beta chains were all obtained from the same sample, sequenced in a study of regulatory T cells in long-lasting Graves disease (dated by TCRdb to about 2021). Library prep was done by multiplex PCR. TCRdb names Illumina HiSeq 4000 as the instrument used. iRepertoire HTBI primers and Arm-PCR amplification of CDR3 regions were used to construct TCR beta libraries. TCRdb took the public reads, trimmed them with fastp at Q25, ran MiXCR for clone calling and kept in-frame beta chains. All rows with the same CDR3 protein become a single entry with the most common DNA and genes. This sample lists some 250,000 distinct CDR3 sequences; 18% were detected once. 11% to 15% of the sample is in the top ten clones. Read against the paper, the sample's time point label means: newly diagnosed GD, antithyroid drugs for less than 3 months. For both TCR sequencing and RNA sequencing, RNA was extracted from PBMCs in TRIzol.

These sequences were also reported in another study, on T cells in Graves' hyperthyroidism and ophthalmopathy.

Specimen: peripheral blood mononuclear cells (PBMCs), collected at new diagnosis, from a patient treated with antithyroid drugs. All receptors come from a woman younger than 45 with Graves disease. Donor details come from another sample of the same person, matched by shared clones.

This clonotype was recorded at least ten times. The rearrangement links TRBV4-1 to TRBJ1-2, with a tentative D call TRBD1 (5 bases). The CDR3 covers 16 residues. V dropped 0 bases and J dropped 0 bases, with 11 bases sitting between them. Germline CDR1 reads MGHRA; CDR2 reads YSYEKL. In nucleotides, the CDR3 is TGCGCCAGCAGCCAAGAGCAGGGCGAAGCTAACTATGGCTACACCTTC. Translating gives CASSQEQGEANYGYTF.

This clonotype was observed at least ten times. This rearrangement joins TRBV7-8 to TRBJ2-1; 8 nucleotides agree with TRBD1. With 7 bases clipped from V and 0 bases from J, the junction kept 20 bases outside the gene matches. Germline CDR1 reads SGHVS; CDR2 reads FQNEAQ. This CDR3 comprises 20 residues. The CDR3 DNA is TGTGCCAGCATGATAGGGACAGGCTATTATAGAATCTACTCCTACAATGAGCAGTTCTTC. It encodes CASMIGTGYYRIYSYNEQFF.

Ten or more counts support this clonotype. This chain links TRBV7-2 with TRBJ1-4, with TRBD1 matching 9 bases. Germline loops: CDR1 SGHTA, CDR2 FQGNSA. The trim removed 5 bases at V and 7 bases at J, leaving 5 bases unmatched. The CDR3 extends over 14 amino acids. The DNA of the CDR3 is TGTGCCAGCAGCATGACAGGGGGAGGTGAAAAACTGTTTTTT. Protein sequence: CASSMTGGGEKLFF. Using reference TRBV7-2 and TRBJ1-4 for the parts outside the CDR3, the full variable domain is GAGVSQSPSNKVTEKGKDVELRCDPISGHTALYWYRQSLGQGLEFLIYFQGNSAPDKSGLPSDRFSAERTGGSVSTLTIQRTQQEDSAVYLCASSMTGGGEKLFFGSGTQLSVL.

V is TRBV7-2 and J is TRBJ2-7, with D perhaps TRBD1 (6 bases). V dropped 5 bases and J dropped 6 bases, with 20 bases sitting between them. CDR3 length equals 15 residues. Germline V gives CDR1 SGHTA, CDR2 FQGNSA. The chain's CDR3 is CASSRRFPDSGEQYF. CDR3 in DNA: TGTGCCAGCAGCCGCCGGTTTCCGGACAGCGGCGAGCAGTACTTC.

The gene calls are TRBV10-3 and TRBJ1-1; 7 nucleotides agree with TRBD1. The CDR3 is 14 residues long. CDR1 and CDR2 from the germline V gene are ENHRY and SYGVKD. The ends lost 6 bases at V and 4 bases at J; junction bases unmatched: 8. The DNA of the CDR3 is TGTGCCATCAGGCAGCAGGGGGAAACCACTGAAGCTTTCTTT. Translating it yields CAIRQQGETTEAFF.

This clonotype was counted at least ten times. This sequence joins TRBV5-1 and TRBJ2-6; no reliable D call. V was clipped by 4 bases and J by 0 bases, with 14 bases between them. The length of the CDR3 is 17 residues. The V gene's germline CDR1 is SGHRS and CDR2 YFSETQ. In nucleotides, the CDR3 is TGCGCCAGCAGCACGAAAGTAGGCGTCTCTGGGGCCAACGTCCTGACTTTC. This encodes CASSTKVGVSGANVLTF.

There are many counts of this clonotype. V and J are TRBV7-3 and TRBJ1-1, with D uncertain. The CDR3 runs to 11 residues. Germline V gene sequence: CDR1 SGHTA, CDR2 FQGTGA. V was pared by 5 bases and J by 8 bases, with 9 bases between. The CDR3 DNA sequence: TGTGCCAGCAGCCCGTCGGCCGAAGCTTTCTTT. Its translation: CASSPSAEAFF.

V usage is TRBV7-6 and J usage is TRBJ2-5; a weak D match, TRBD1 (5 bases). This CDR3 contains 14 residues. Germline CDR1 and CDR2: SGHVS and FNYEAQ. Deletions cut 5 bases from V and 5 bases from J, with 15 bases between. The DNA of the CDR3 is TGTGCCAGCAGCCCCTCAGGGCCAGGGGAGACCCAGTACTTC. Amino acid sequence: CASSPSGPGETQYF.

In its sample, this clonotype was seen many times. The rearrangement joins TRBV2 to TRBJ1-1; D is uncertain. V was trimmed by 1 base and J by 4 bases, leaving 10 bases between them. The germline V gene has CDR1 SNHLY and CDR2 FYNNEI. This CDR3 has 14 residues. In nucleotides, the CDR3 is TGTGCCAGCAGTGAAGGGGGAGGTGGCACTGAAGCTTTCTTT. Amino acid sequence: CASSEGGGGTEAFF.

This clonotype was picked up many times. The rearrangement links TRBV27 to TRBJ1-2; D not resolved. Per germline, CDR1 MNHEY and CDR2 SMNVEV (reference sequence). Trimming left V 1 base short and J 6 bases short, with 15 bases between. This CDR3 has 15 residues. This CDR3 is CASSLWAGSGDGYTF. In nucleotides, the CDR3 is TGTGCCAGCAGTTTATGGGCGGGATCCGGGGATGGCTACACCTTC.

This clonotype was counted many times. The chain uses TRBV7-9 and TRBJ1-6; tentatively, D is TRBD1 (6 bases). Germline CDR1 reads SEHNR; CDR2 reads FQNEAQ (reference sequence). The CDR3 sequence is 14 residues long. Deletions cut 6 bases from V and 8 bases from J, with 14 bases between. The DNA for the CDR3 is TGTGCCAGCAGTTATACAGGGATTGATTCACCCCTCCACTTT. Protein: CASSYTGIDSPLHF.

This clonotype was seen repeatedly, ten times or more. V gene TRBV11-2 combines with J gene TRBJ1-5; D is perhaps TRBD1 (5 bases). The V gene's germline CDR1 is SGHAT and CDR2 FQNNGV. The CDR3 is 13 amino acids. V lost 4 bases, J lost 7 bases, and 11 bases lay in between. The CDR3 sequence: CASSSTGVQPQHF. DNA of the CDR3: TGTGCCAGCAGCTCTACGGGGGTACAGCCCCAGCATTTT.

A note on this clonotype: Since a much larger clone is just one base distant, this may be a read error. CDR3 in DNA: TGTGCCAGCAGCTGGGGACTAGCGGGGGTTTATCATGAGCAGTACTTC. Translated, it gives CASSWGLAGVYHEQYF. The chain recombines TRBV5-5 with TRBJ2-3, with 14 bases fitting TRBD2. The assigned J gene may be wrong: the sequence end matches TRBJ2-7 better. Germline V CDR1 and CDR2: SGHKS, YYEKEE (reference sequence). The CDR3 runs 16 residues.

This clonotype came up many times. This chain links TRBV12-3 or TRBV12-4 with TRBJ1-3; 7 nucleotides match TRBD1. The J segment lost 4 bases and the V segment lost 6 bases, leaving 12 bases of the junction unmatched. The CDR3 is made up of 16 amino acids. The CDR3 nucleotides read TGTGCCAGCAGCCTTACGACAGGGCCAAGAGGAAACACCATATATTTT. Translating gives CASSLTTGPRGNTIYF.

At least ten counts were recorded for this clonotype. The chain joins TRBV12-3 or TRBV12-4 to TRBJ2-7; D is possibly TRBD1 or TRBD2 (5 bases each). Trimming removed 5 bases at V and 2 bases at J, with 13 bases between. The CDR3 runs to 14 residues. The CDR3 sequence: CASSVGPSPYEQYF. Here the CDR3 DNA reads TGTGCCAGCAGTGTGGGACCGAGCCCCTACGAGCAGTACTTC.

This clonotype occurred many times. CDR3 nucleotides: TGTGCCAGCAGCTTAGCGGGGGGCAACAATGAGCAGTTCTTC. Residues: CASSLAGGNNEQFF. The rearrangement joins TRBV11-1 to TRBJ2-1, with D perhaps given as TRBD1 or TRBD2 (6 bases each). Germline V lookup: CDR1 SGHAT, CDR2 FQDESV (reference sequence). The CDR3 runs 14 residues. The V and J ends lost 0 bases and 5 bases respectively, with 8 bases between them.

The chain recombines TRBV29-1 with TRBJ2-3; perhaps D is TRBD1 or TRBD2 (5 bases each). Per the germline V gene, CDR1 is SQVTM and CDR2 is ANQGSEA. The CDR3 totals 17 residues. Between the trimmed V and J ends, which lost 6 bases and 1 base, there was a span of 23 bases. The CDR3 region is CSVQDRRDPTGTDTQYF. The CDR3 DNA is TGCAGCGTGCAAGATCGCCGGGACCCTACTGGCACAGATACGCAGTATTTT.

With regard to this clonotype: The likely explanation is a read error, given a far larger clone one base away. The chain carries TRBV6-4 and TRBJ2-5; 9 bases are shared with TRBD2. Germline V CDR1 and CDR2: MRHNA, SNTAGT. The CDR3 length is 17 residues. Trimming removed 4 bases from V and 5 bases from J; junction bases left unmatched: 14. CDR3 in DNA: TGTGCCAGCAGTGGAGCGCAGCTAGCGGGGTCAGGGGAGACCCAGTACTTC. It yields the protein CASSGAQLAGSGETQYF.

There are many counts of this clonotype. The V call is TRBV11-2, the J call TRBJ1-1, with 8 positions matching TRBD1. The CDR3 extends over 13 amino acids. V was clipped by 3 bases and J by 7 bases; unmatched bases: 4. CDR1 is SGHAT, CDR2 FQNNGV, per germline. The CDR3 sequence: CASSFRGRVEAFF. CDR3 bases: TGTGCCAGCAGCTTCAGGGGGCGGGTTGAAGCTTTCTTT.

Notes on this clonotype: This may come from a read error, since a much larger clone is one base off. V gene TRBV12-3 or TRBV12-4 combines with J gene TRBJ2-3; TRBD1 matches at 9 bases. The end of the DNA fits TRBJ2-7 better, so the J call may be wrong. This CDR3 has 14 amino acids. The chain's CDR3 is CASSFRDRDSEQYF. In DNA, the CDR3 is TGTGCCAGCAGTTTCCGGGACAGGGATTCTGAGCAGTACTTC.

This clonotype was observed at least ten times. The V gene is TRBV2, the J gene TRBJ1-1; tentatively, D is TRBD1 (5 bases). V lost 6 bases and J 3 bases, leaving 17 bases between the germline ends. This CDR3 is built from 15 residues. Germline CDR1 and CDR2: SNHLY and FYNNEI. CDR3 bases: TGTGCCAGCAGCTTGGGGCCCTTGGGACACACTGAAGCTTTCTTT. Translated: CASSLGPLGHTEAFF.

This clonotype was found a few times. V and J are TRBV14 and TRBJ2-7; D is tentatively TRBD1 or TRBD2 (5 bases each). V gave up 1 base and J gave up 6 bases, with 13 bases separating them. This CDR3 comprises 14 residues. From germline, CDR1 is SGHDN and CDR2 FVKESK. The CDR3 region has the DNA TGTGCCAGCAGCCAAGGAGGGACCTGGGTCGAGCAGTACTTC. The encoded protein is CASSQGGTWVEQYF.

This clonotype was seen repeatedly, ten times or more. V and J are TRBV20-1 and TRBJ1-1, with D uncertain. The CDR3 is made up of 11 amino acids. Germline V gene sequence: CDR1 DFQATT, CDR2 SNEGSKA (reference sequence). V was pared by 0 bases and J by 6 bases, with 5 bases between. CDR3 region: CSARDMSEAFF. The CDR3 DNA sequence: TGCAGTGCTAGAGATATGTCTGAAGCTTTCTTT.

The chain joins TRBV12-3 or TRBV12-4 to TRBJ2-1; 15 bases agree with TRBD2. The CDR3 extends over 16 amino acids. V lost 8 bases to trimming and J lost 2 bases; unmatched junction nucleotides: 4. For the CDR3, the DNA is TGTGCCAGCGGGGGACTAGCGGGGGGCCCCTACAATGAGCAGTTCTTC. Its translation is CASGGLAGGPYNEQFF.

This clonotype was counted at least ten times. A clone one base away is much larger, so this may be a read error. The gene calls are TRBV12-3 or TRBV12-4 and TRBJ1-4; TRBD1 might be the D (5 bases). Deletions cut 1 base from V and 11 bases from J, with 8 bases between. This CDR3 contains 12 residues. The CDR3 here is CASSLEDNKLFF. The CDR3 DNA reads TGTGCCAGCAGTTTAGAGGACAACAAACTGTTTTTT.

This clonotype showed up many times. V gene TRBV2 combines with J gene TRBJ1-5; 7 bases fit TRBD1. This CDR3 spans 17 amino acids. Germline values: CDR1 SNHLY, CDR2 FYNNEI. With V trimmed by 3 bases and J by 2 bases, 10 bases remained unmatched. Here the CDR3 reads CASSERGRGVGNQPQHF. The CDR3 bases are TGTGCCAGCAGTGAGCGGGGCAGGGGGGTCGGCAATCAGCCCCAGCATTTT.

This clonotype has ten or more counts. This chain uses TRBV19 with TRBJ2-3; no reliable D call. Trimming pared 7 bases from V and 0 bases from J, leaving 14 bases between. There are 15 residues in the CDR3. The germline V gene has CDR1 LNHDA and CDR2 SQIVND (reference sequence). Written as DNA, the CDR3 is TGTGCCAGTACCCGACAAAGCAGGAGCACAGATACGCAGTATTTT. This translates into CASTRQSRSTDTQYF.

On this clonotype itself: Since a far larger clone is one base different, this is likely a read error. CDR3 DNA sequence: TGTGCCAGCAGCCGGGGACAGCTGAACACTGAAGCTTTCTTT. This codes for CASSRGQLNTEAFF. The chain is built from TRBV13 and TRBJ1-1, with TRBD1 matching 7 bases. Germline-derived CDR1 and CDR2 are PRHDT and FYEKMQ (reference sequence). The J segment lost 0 bases and the V segment lost 5 bases, leaving 3 bases of the junction unmatched. This CDR3 is 14 amino acids long.

This clonotype was found many times. This sequence joins TRBV20-1 and TRBJ1-2; D not resolved. Trimming left V 7 bases short and J 6 bases short, with 9 bases between. The CDR3 is made up of 10 amino acids. CDR1 and CDR2 from the germline V gene are DFQATT and SNEGSKA (reference sequence). The CDR3 DNA reads TGCAGTGTTGGTCGAGATGGCTACACCTTC. Protein product: CSVGRDGYTF.

This clonotype was seen at least ten times. The gene calls are TRBV6-1 and TRBJ1-2; 7 nucleotides line up with TRBD1. The trim removed 6 bases at V and 7 bases at J, leaving 8 bases unmatched. The germline CDR1 and CDR2 sequences are MNHNS and SASEGT. This CDR3 is built from 13 residues. The CDR3 sequence: CASSRDRVTGYTF. The CDR3 nucleotides are TGTGCCAGCAGCCGCGACAGGGTTACTGGCTACACCTTC.